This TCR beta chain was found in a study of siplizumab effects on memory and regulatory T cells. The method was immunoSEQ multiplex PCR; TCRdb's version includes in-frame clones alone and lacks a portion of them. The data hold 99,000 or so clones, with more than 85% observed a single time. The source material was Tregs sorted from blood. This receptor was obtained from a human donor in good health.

DNA of the CDR3: TGTGCCAGCAGCCTTCGGACAGGGACAGATACGCAGTATTTT. The encoded protein is CASSLRTGTDTQYF. The V and J genes are TRBV11-3 and TRBJ2-3, with 8 positions matching TRBD1. CDR1 and CDR2 (germline): SGHNT, YENEEA. V shed 5 bases and J 3 bases; nucleotides not matched to a gene: 4. The CDR3 spans 14 residues.